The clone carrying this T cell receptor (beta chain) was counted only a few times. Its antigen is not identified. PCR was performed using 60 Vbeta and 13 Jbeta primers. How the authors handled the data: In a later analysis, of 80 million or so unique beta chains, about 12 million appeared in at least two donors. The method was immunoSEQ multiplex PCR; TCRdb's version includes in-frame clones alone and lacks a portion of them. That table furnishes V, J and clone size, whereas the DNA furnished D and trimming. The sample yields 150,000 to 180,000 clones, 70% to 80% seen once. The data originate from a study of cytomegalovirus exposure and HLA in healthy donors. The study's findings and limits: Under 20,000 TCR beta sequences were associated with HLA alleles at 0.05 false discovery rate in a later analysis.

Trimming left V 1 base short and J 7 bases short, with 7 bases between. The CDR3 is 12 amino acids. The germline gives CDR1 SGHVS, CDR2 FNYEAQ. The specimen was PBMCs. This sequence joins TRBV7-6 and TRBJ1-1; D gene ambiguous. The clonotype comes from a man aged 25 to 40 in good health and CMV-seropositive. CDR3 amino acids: CASSLGGDEAFF. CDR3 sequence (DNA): TGTGCCAGCAGCTTAGGGGGAGATGAAGCTTTCTTT.